This T cell receptor (beta chain) is from a study of cytomegalovirus exposure and HLA in healthy donors. Researchers ran the PCR with 60 Vbeta and 13 Jbeta primers. The method was immunoSEQ multiplex PCR; TCRdb's version includes in-frame clones alone and lacks a portion of them. The table records 210,000 or so clones, over 70% of them present only once. Germline assignment: CDR1 GTSNPN and CDR2 SVGIG (reference sequence). This CDR3 contains 14 residues. J gave up 4 bases and V 3 bases, and 5 bases lay outside the gene matches. Points from the study as a whole: Researchers left out some V segments, among them TRBV6-2 and TRBV6-3, as indistinguishable. Listed as cytomegalovirus-associated were 150 to 200 TCR beta chains.

About this clone: Its antigen is not identified.

Sequencing was carried out using PBMCs. The TCR comes from a man aged 25-45 years in good health and CMV-seronegative. V and J are TRBV30 and TRBJ1-3, with 8 nucleotides matching TRBD1. This CDR3 is CAWRQGDPGNTIYF. CDR3 nucleotide sequence: TGTGCCTGGAGACAGGGGGATCCAGGAAACACCATATATTTT.